The 22 T cell receptor beta chains reported below all come from one sample, sequenced in a study of blood T cell repertoires in COVID-19. Sequencing used immunoSEQ multiplex PCR; TCRdb keeps in-frame clones, though not all of them. The table has 190,000 or so clones, 86% seen once; the top ten hold around 9%. Sequencing was performed on PBMCs or T cells enriched from blood (not recorded which). These receptor sequences come from a young woman who had recovered from COVID-19.

This clone was observed a handful of times. The genes are TRBV12-3 or TRBV12-4 and TRBJ1-6; D call uncertain. CDR3 length: 13 amino acids. V shed 3 bases and J shed 6 bases, with 6 bases lying between them. The CDR3, as DNA: TGTGCCAGCAGTTTGTCCCTTAATTCACCCCTCCACTTT. It specifies CASSLSLNSPLHF.

J is TRBJ2-7 and V is TRBV2; D is unresolved. V dropped 3 bases and J dropped 4 bases, with 7 bases sitting between them. Germline CDR1 and CDR2: SNHLY and FYNNEI. CDR3 length: 12 amino acids. CDR3 nucleotides: TGTGCCAGCAGTGATAATGTTTACGAGCAGTACTTC. This gives the protein CASSDNVYEQYF.

This sequence joins TRBV5-4 and TRBJ2-2; 10 bases map to TRBD2. The ends lost 3 bases at V and 3 bases at J; junction bases unmatched: 5. Germline V gene sequence: CDR1 SGHNT, CDR2 YYREEE (reference sequence). The CDR3 totals 16 residues. Here the CDR3 DNA reads TGTGCCAGCAGCTATCTAGCGGGAGCCGACACCGGGGAGCTGTTTTTT. Protein sequence: CASSYLAGADTGELFF.

A single count supports this clone. The chain combines TRBV27 with TRBJ2-1; D is possibly TRBD2 (5 bases). Germline loops: CDR1 MNHEY, CDR2 SMNVEV (reference sequence). The ends were cut back, 1 base at V and 7 bases at J, with 8 bases in the middle. CDR3 size: 13 residues. CDR3 in DNA: TGTGCCAGCAGTTTATTGTCGGGGAATGAGCAGTTCTTC. Protein sequence: CASSLLSGNEQFF.

The chain couples TRBV5-6 to TRBJ2-3, with 9 bases matching TRBD2. J was trimmed by 2 bases and V by 3 bases; bases with no gene match: 7. Germline CDR1 is SGHDT and CDR2 is YYEEEE. This CDR3 comprises 16 residues. CDR3 nucleotides: TGTGCCAGCAGCTCCCCGACTAGCGGATACACAGATACGCAGTATTTT. Amino acid sequence: CASSSPTSGYTDTQYF.

Only one count was recorded for this clone. The V and J genes are TRBV27 and TRBJ1-4; 10 nucleotides agree with TRBD1. The length of the CDR3 is 18 residues. The germline V gene encodes CDR1 MNHEY and CDR2 SMNVEV (reference sequence). V lost 1 base to trimming and J lost 0 bases; unmatched junction nucleotides: 5. The DNA for the CDR3 is TGTGCCAGCAGTTTATTGACAGGGGGCCAAGCAACTAATGAAAAACTGTTTTTT. Translated, it gives CASSLLTGGQATNEKLFF.

The chain is built from TRBV19 and TRBJ1-5, with TRBD1 identical over 8 bases. Germline V gene data show CDR1 as LNHDA and CDR2 as SQIVND (reference sequence). This CDR3 is built from 15 residues. J was trimmed by 7 bases and V by 7 bases; bases with no gene match: 12. As DNA, the CDR3 is TGTGCCAGTAATGAACAGGGGGTAGTAGGGCAGCCCCAGCATTTT. Translated: CASNEQGVVGQPQHF.

The V call is TRBV5-5, the J call TRBJ1-1; 10 bases align to TRBD1. The V segment lost 5 bases and the J segment 3 bases; nucleotides outside the gene matches: 19. CDR3 length: 19 residues. The V gene's germline CDR1 is SGHKS and CDR2 YYEKEE (reference sequence). CDR3 coding DNA: TGTGCCAGCAGAAATCGCCCGGGACAGGGGTCCCTCGCCTACACTGAAGCTTTCTTT. Protein product: CASRNRPGQGSLAYTEAFF.

The chain employs TRBV5-1 and TRBJ2-3; the match to TRBD1 covers 7 bases. CDR1 and CDR2 (germline): SGHRS, YFSETQ. Losses at the gene ends were 7 bases for V and 5 bases for J; bases not matched to a gene: 7. This CDR3 has 13 amino acids. This CDR3 reads CASSTGNKDTQYF. DNA of the CDR3: TGCGCCAGCTCGACAGGGAATAAAGATACGCAGTATTTT.

This chain connects TRBV30 to TRBJ1-1; 7 positions agree with TRBD1. Per the germline V gene, CDR1 is GTSNPN and CDR2 is SVGIG (reference sequence). The CDR3 consists of 15 residues. V dropped 3 bases and J dropped 4; count of bases not matched to a gene: 11. For the CDR3, the DNA is TGTGCCTGGAGCCCCGGGACAGAGATGTTCACTGAAGCTTTCTTT. Its protein product is CAWSPGTEMFTEAFF.

The J gene is TRBJ2-1, the V gene TRBV11-2; possibly TRBD2 for D (5 bases). Between the trimmed V and J ends, which lost 0 bases and 1 base, there was a span of 10 bases. Germline CDR1 SGHAT, CDR2 FQNNGV. This CDR3 comprises 16 residues. Written as DNA, the CDR3 is TGTGCCAGCAGCTTAGAACAAGCGGTTTCCTACAATGAGCAGTTCTTC. Translated: CASSLEQAVSYNEQFF.

V is TRBV10-1 and J is TRBJ2-1; 12 bases are shared with TRBD2. Germline CDR1 is WNHNN and CDR2 is SYGVQD (reference sequence). This CDR3 spans 20 amino acids. V shed 2 bases, J shed 0 bases, and the junction held 11 bases outside the gene matches. The CDR3 spells CASSERGASGRASSYNEQFF. The CDR3 nucleotides are TGCGCCAGCAGTGAGCGGGGTGCTAGCGGGAGGGCGAGCTCCTACAATGAGCAGTTCTTC.

The gene calls are TRBV6-6 and TRBJ2-7; D is ambiguous. Germline V CDR1 and CDR2: MNHNY, SVGAGI (reference sequence). Trimming cost V 5 bases and J 0 bases, with 11 bases left between them. The CDR3 consists of 14 residues. CDR3 sequence reads: CASSTVSGSYEQYF. CDR3 sequence (DNA): TGTGCCAGCAGTACGGTATCAGGCTCCTACGAGCAGTACTTC.

The chain employs TRBV28 and TRBJ1-1; TRBD1 might be the D (6 bases). Trimming took 2 bases from V and 11 from J, leaving 18 bases between them. The CDR3 runs to 14 residues. In germline, CDR1 is MDHEN, CDR2 SYDVKM. The CDR3 nucleotides read TGTGCCAGCAGTTTAGGAACGCGGGGGGCGTGGGCTTTCTTT. Its translation is CASSLGTRGAWAFF.

For the CDR3, the DNA is TGTGCCAGCAGTTTTCAGGCTGATCAGCCCCAGCATTTT. Amino acid sequence: CASSFQADQPQHF. The V gene is TRBV27, the J gene TRBJ1-5; D remains unclear. The CDR3 loop spans 13 amino acids. CDR1 MNHEY and CDR2 SMNVEV come from the germline V gene (reference sequence). V lost 3 bases, J lost 5 bases, and 8 bases lay in between.

The chain is built from TRBV27 and TRBJ1-2; no definite D call. Trimming removed 3 bases at V and 4 bases at J, with 9 bases between. This CDR3 region has 13 residues. From germline, CDR1 is MNHEY and CDR2 SMNVEV (reference sequence). The CDR3 bases are TGTGCCAGCAGTTTGCGTAACAGCTATGGCTACACCTTC. It yields the protein CASSLRNSYGYTF.

There are a few counts of this clone. This chain links TRBV28 with TRBJ2-1, with 9 positions matching TRBD2. Germline values: CDR1 MDHEN, CDR2 SYDVKM. The CDR3 totals 16 residues. With V trimmed by 4 bases and J by 6 bases, 10 bases remained unmatched. CDR3: CASSSSSGGGVNEQFF. The CDR3 bases are TGTGCCAGCAGTTCCTCCTCTGGCGGGGGGGTCAATGAGCAGTTCTTC.

This clone has a single count. The rearrangement joins TRBV29-1 to TRBJ2-5, with D maybe TRBD1 (6 bases). The length of the CDR3 is 15 residues. Germline V gene lookup returns CDR1 SQVTM and CDR2 ANQGSEA. Between the trimmed V and J ends, which lost 2 bases and 4 bases, there was a span of 17 bases. The CDR3 coding sequence is TGCAGCGTTGAACGGTCTTGGGTCAGGGGAGAGACCCAGTACTTC. This codes for CSVERSWVRGETQYF.

The V and J genes are TRBV9 and TRBJ2-2; 9 bases are a match to TRBD1. V shed 1 base, J shed 3 bases, and the junction held 25 bases outside the gene matches. This CDR3 contains 23 residues. Germline V gene sequence: CDR1 SGDLS, CDR2 YYNGEE. This CDR3 is CASSVSPTRFWDRAEADTGELFF. The CDR3 DNA reads TGTGCCAGCAGCGTAAGCCCTACCAGATTTTGGGACAGGGCCGAAGCCGACACCGGGGAGCTGTTTTTT.

The DNA of the CDR3 is TGCGCCAGCAGCTTGGCCTTTGTAGAGGCAGATACGCAGTATTTT. Protein product: CASSLAFVEADTQYF. This chain joins TRBV5-1 and TRBJ2-3; D is undetermined. Germline assignment: CDR1 SGHRS and CDR2 YFSETQ. V lost 0 bases and J 4 bases, leaving 12 bases between the germline ends. This CDR3 is 15 amino acids long.

This chain links TRBV5-4 with TRBJ2-5; maybe TRBD1 (6 bases). CDR1 is SGHNT, CDR2 YYREEE, per germline (reference sequence). There are 13 residues in the CDR3. V gave up 1 base and J gave up 3 bases, with 7 bases separating them. The CDR3 region is CASSLWTEETQYF. CDR3 in DNA: TGTGCCAGCAGCTTGTGGACAGAAGAGACCCAGTACTTC.

The chain links TRBV11-3 to TRBJ2-3, with TRBD1 matching 7 bases. Germline V gene lookup returns CDR1 SGHNT and CDR2 YENEEA. This CDR3 comprises 17 residues. The junction had 11 bases not matched to a gene; V was cut back by 1 base and J by 4 bases. The CDR3 reads CASSLGLGQTSSDTQYF. The CDR3 nucleotides read TGTGCCAGCAGCTTAGGCCTGGGACAGACCAGCTCAGATACGCAGTATTTT. The entire variable domain, with the rest obtained from reference TRBV11-3 and TRBJ2-3, is as follows: EAGVVQSPRYKIIEKKQPVAFWCNPISGHNTLYWYLQNLGQGPELLIRYENEEAVDDSQLPKDRFSAERLKGVDSTLKIQPAELGDSAVYLCASSLGLGQTSSDTQYFGPGTRLTVL.